Listed here are 25 T cell receptor beta chains from one sample, sequenced in a study of OX40 agonist ivuxolimab in advanced cancers. Profiling relied on immunoSEQ multiplex PCR, and the TCRdb table lists in-frame clones only, not all of them. The data contain 25,000 to 40,000 clones, around 81% of them singletons. The sample was CD4+ or CD8+ T cells sorted from blood, taken in a trial of the OX40 agonist ivuxolimab. These receptors all stem from an adult with an advanced solid tumor such as melanoma, head and neck, liver or kidney cancer.

The chain carries TRBV2 and TRBJ1-1; weak D call: TRBD1 (5 bases). Deletions cut 6 bases from V and 2 bases from J, with 16 bases between. CDR3 length equals 15 residues. The germline V gene has CDR1 SNHLY and CDR2 FYNNEI. This CDR3 is CASRGPGVENTEAFF. The CDR3 bases are TGTGCCAGCAGGGGTCCGGGGGTTGAAAACACTGAAGCTTTCTTT. Variable domain in full (rest from reference TRBV2 and TRBJ1-1): EPEVTQTPSHQVTQMGQEVILRCVPISNHLYFYWYRQILGQKVEFLVSFYNNEISEKSEIFDDQFSVERPDGSNFTLKIRSTKLEDSAMYFCASRGPGVENTEAFFGQGTRLTVV.

A note on this clone: The same CDR3 arises from other DNA sequences in this sample as well. V and J are TRBV4-1 and TRBJ1-5; a possible D gene is TRBD1 (5 bases). Trimming shortened V by 1 base and J by 7 bases, and 8 bases separated the two germline ends. In germline, CDR1 is MGHRA, CDR2 YSYEKL. The CDR3 covers 13 residues. CDR3 residues: CASSQGGRQPQHF. The CDR3, as DNA: TGCGCCAGCAGCCAAGGGGGACGGCAGCCCCAGCATTTT.

This sequence joins TRBV5-4 and TRBJ2-1, with TRBD2 matching over 8 bases. V lost 2 bases and J lost 3; bases outside the gene matches: 4. CDR1 is SGHNT, CDR2 YYREEE, per germline (reference sequence). This CDR3 spans 15 amino acids. The CDR3 loop reads CASSFGGANYNEQFF. CDR3 DNA: TGTGCCAGCAGCTTCGGGGGGGCCAACTACAATGAGCAGTTCTTC.

The genes are TRBV2 and TRBJ2-6, with D perhaps assigned TRBD1 or TRBD2 (6 bases each). The germline gives CDR1 SNHLY, CDR2 FYNNEI. Trimming took 6 bases from V and 2 from J, leaving 8 bases between them. This CDR3 region has 14 residues. The CDR3 is CASRRGAGANVLTF. The DNA for the CDR3 is TGTGCCAGCAGGAGGGGGGCTGGGGCCAACGTCCTGACTTTC. Filled out from reference TRBV2 and TRBJ2-6, the complete variable domain reads EPEVTQTPSHQVTQMGQEVILRCVPISNHLYFYWYRQILGQKVEFLVSFYNNEISEKSEIFDDQFSVERPDGSNFTLKIRSTKLEDSAMYFCASRRGAGANVLTFGAGSRLTVL.

This clone was counted once. The gene calls are TRBV10-3 and TRBJ2-1; TRBD1 is a possible D gene (6 bases). The CDR3 has 14 amino acids. The ends were cut back, 7 bases at V and 0 bases at J, with 10 bases in the middle. Germline V gives CDR1 ENHRY, CDR2 SYGVKD. CDR3 region: CAIMRGGSYNEQFF. CDR3 bases: TGTGCCATCATGAGAGGGGGCTCCTACAATGAGCAGTTCTTC.

The rearrangement links TRBV15 to TRBJ1-2; D may be TRBD1 (5 bases). Germline V gives CDR1 LNHNV, CDR2 YYDKDF (reference sequence). Trimming removed 1 base from V and 4 bases from J, with 13 bases in between. The CDR3 contains 15 residues. CDR3 in DNA: TGTGCCACCAGCAGAGGATGGGGACCTCCCTATGGCTACACCTTC. This encodes CATSRGWGPPYGYTF.

CDR3 sequence (DNA): TGTGCCAGCAGGATGCCGTCTGGGAACATTCAGTACTTC. Its protein is CASRMPSGNIQYF. The chain has TRBV6-1 and TRBJ2-4; D call uncertain. Germline V CDR1 and CDR2: MNHNS, SASEGT. The CDR3 has 13 amino acids. The V gene lost 6 bases and the J gene lost 7 bases, with 13 bases spanning the gap.

There are a few counts of this clone. This chain uses TRBV19 with TRBJ1-1, with TRBD1 as a possible D gene (5 bases). Deletions cut 4 bases from V and 1 base from J, with 7 bases between. Germline loops: CDR1 LNHDA, CDR2 SQIVND (reference sequence). The CDR3 contains 13 residues. CDR3 DNA sequence: TGTGCCAGTAGTAGCAGGGCGAACACTGAAGCTTTCTTT. Its translation: CASSSRANTEAFF.

The gene calls are TRBV19 and TRBJ2-3; D uncertain. From germline, CDR1 is LNHDA and CDR2 SQIVND (reference sequence). The CDR3 is made up of 13 amino acids. Trimming shortened V by 1 base and J by 6 bases, and 8 bases separated the two germline ends. CDR3 loop: CASSIAPPDTQYF. CDR3 bases: TGTGCCAGTAGTATAGCCCCCCCCGATACGCAGTATTTT.

This chain connects TRBV27 to TRBJ2-3; no definite D call. Trimming pared 6 bases from V and 6 bases from J, leaving 13 bases between. The CDR3 is made up of 13 amino acids. CDR1 is MNHEY and CDR2 is SMNVEV in the germline V gene (reference sequence). CDR3 sequence (DNA): TGTGCCAGCAGCACCCGGGCCTTTGATACGCAGTATTTT. Translation: CASSTRAFDTQYF.

V usage is TRBV28 and J usage is TRBJ1-2, with TRBD1 as a possible D gene (6 bases). Germline CDR1 and CDR2: MDHEN and SYDVKM. This CDR3 is built from 15 residues. The ends were cut back, 2 bases at V and 2 bases at J, with 12 bases in the middle. The CDR3 here is CASSLGQTINYGYTF. The CDR3 region has the DNA TGTGCCAGCAGTTTAGGACAGACGATAAACTATGGCTACACCTTC.

This clone appeared once. The chain links TRBV29-1 to TRBJ1-5; 10 bases are shared with TRBD1. In germline, CDR1 is SQVTM, CDR2 ANQGSEA. The CDR3 loop spans 14 amino acids. Losses at the gene ends were 7 bases for V and 2 bases for J; bases not matched to a gene: 5. CDR3: CSARTGGGNQPQHF. The DNA for the CDR3 is TGCAGCGCTAGGACAGGGGGAGGCAATCAGCCCCAGCATTTT. Full variable domain (rest looked up from reference TRBV29-1 and TRBJ1-5): SAVISQKPSRDICQRGTSLTIQCQVDSQVTMMFWYRQQPGQSLTLIATANQGSEATYESGFVIDKFPISRPNLTFSTLTVSNMSPEDSSIYLCSARTGGGNQPQHFGDGTRLSIL.

This chain joins TRBV7-6 and TRBJ2-5; unclear D gene. The J call may be faulty, since TRBJ2-7 better matches the DNA end. Looked up from germline, CDR1 is SGHVS and CDR2 is FNYEAQ. The CDR3 spans 13 residues. The CDR3 spells CASSFNPTYEQYF. CDR3 DNA sequence: TGTGCCAGCAGCTTTAACCCGACCTACGAGCAGTACTTC.

This clone was detected a few times. V is TRBV7-9 and J is TRBJ2-2; D is ambiguous. Trimming left V 2 bases short and J 2 bases short, with 6 bases between. CDR1 and CDR2 from the germline V gene are SEHNR and FQNEAQ (reference sequence). The CDR3 is made up of 14 amino acids. The CDR3 loop is CASSLWLNTGELFF. The CDR3 bases are TGTGCCAGCAGCTTATGGCTAAACACCGGGGAGCTGTTTTTT.

The chain couples TRBV27 to TRBJ2-3, with a possible D match to TRBD2 (5 bases). Germline V gives CDR1 MNHEY, CDR2 SMNVEV (reference sequence). The V end lost 6 bases, the J end lost 1 base, and 11 bases lay between the germline ends. This CDR3 has 14 amino acids. The CDR3 nucleotides are TGTGCCAGCAGCCTTAACGGGGGCACAGATACGCAGTATTTT. Its protein product is CASSLNGGTDTQYF.

This clone was observed a handful of times. This sequence joins TRBV7-2 and TRBJ2-7; a possible D gene is TRBD1 (6 bases). The CDR3 has 14 residues. V was shortened by 5 bases and J by 2 bases, with 13 bases between the two germline ends. Per the germline V gene, CDR1 is SGHTA and CDR2 is FQGNSA. In DNA form, the CDR3 reads TGTGCCAGCAGCCAGACACAGGGTACCTACGAGCAGTACTTC. Its translation: CASSQTQGTYEQYF.

The CDR3 sequence: CASSGRYSTEYF. CDR3 bases: TGTGCCAGCAGTGGCCGATACAGTACCGAATATTTT. The J gene is TRBJ1-3, the V gene TRBV27; no definite D call. CDR1 and CDR2 (germline): MNHEY, SMNVEV (reference sequence). V was clipped by 5 bases and J by 15 bases, with 17 bases between them. This CDR3 is built from 12 residues.

As DNA, the CDR3 is TGTGCCAGCAGTTTGACCGGCCGGGAGACCCAGTACTTC. This sequence encodes CASSLTGRETQYF. This chain uses TRBV28 with TRBJ2-5, with unresolved D. CDR3 length: 13 residues. The germline V and J ends were trimmed by 3 bases and 5 bases, with 10 bases remaining between them. In germline, CDR1 is MDHEN, CDR2 SYDVKM. Full variable domain (rest looked up from reference TRBV28 and TRBJ2-5): DVKVTQSSRYLVKRTGEKVFLECVQDMDHENMFWYRQDPGLGLRLIYFSYDVKMKEKGDIPEGYSVSREKKERFSLILESASTNQTSMYLCASSLTGRETQYFGPGTRLLVL.

V is TRBV7-6 and J is TRBJ2-7, with D possibly matching TRBD2 (6 bases). The V end lost 5 bases, the J end lost 1 base, and 15 bases lay between the germline ends. The CDR3 is 15 amino acids. Per germline, CDR1 SGHVS and CDR2 FNYEAQ. The chain's CDR3 is CASSVSPGTSYEQYF. DNA for the CDR3: TGTGCCAGCAGCGTATCCCCCGGGACTTCCTACGAGCAGTACTTC.

The V call is TRBV5-8, the J call TRBJ2-2; a possible D gene is TRBD1 (8 bases). V lost 4 bases, J lost 6 bases, and 19 bases lay in between. Germline CDR1 and CDR2: SGHTS and YDEGEE. This CDR3 region has 16 residues. The CDR3 DNA reads TGTGCCAGCAGCGCCTACAGGGGGGGTACAGCCGGGGAGCTGTTTTTT. It specifies CASSAYRGGTAGELFF.

The V call is TRBV4-1, the J call TRBJ2-5, with 7 bases matching TRBD1. With 2 bases clipped from V and 11 bases from J, the junction kept 8 bases outside the gene matches. Germline CDR1 MGHRA, CDR2 YSYEKL. CDR3 length: 13 residues. The chain's CDR3 is CASSQNRGREQYF. The DNA of the CDR3 is TGCGCCAGCAGCCAAAACAGGGGTCGAGAGCAGTACTTC.

V is TRBV4-3 and J is TRBJ2-2; 7 bases align to TRBD1. Germline V gives CDR1 LGHNA, CDR2 YSLEER. CDR3 size: 18 residues. V shed 1 base, J shed 6 bases, and the junction held 14 bases outside the gene matches. The CDR3 region has the DNA TGCGCCAGCAGCCAAGGAAAGAGGGGGCGCTTTTTATCCGGGGAGCTGTTTTTT. This sequence encodes CASSQGKRGRFLSGELFF.

The chain uses TRBV18 and TRBJ2-7, with D perhaps TRBD2 (7 bases). Germline CDR1 and CDR2: KGHSH and LQKENI. The CDR3 has 17 residues. Trimming removed 3 bases at V and 4 bases at J, with 22 bases between. The DNA for the CDR3 is TGTGCCAGCTCACCGGGGGCCGGGGGGAGTTTGTCTTACGAGCAGTACTTC. This gives the protein CASSPGAGGSLSYEQYF.

This clone appeared a single time. The rearrangement joins TRBV30 to TRBJ2-7; D call uncertain. The CDR3 has 13 amino acids. Germline values: CDR1 GTSNPN, CDR2 SVGIG (reference sequence). Deletions cut 3 bases from V and 2 bases from J, with 11 bases between. This chain's CDR3 is CAWRTQPAYEQYF. CDR3 in DNA: TGTGCCTGGAGGACCCAGCCAGCCTACGAGCAGTACTTC.

V gene TRBV19 combines with J gene TRBJ2-3; 7 bases fit TRBD2. V was clipped by 3 bases and J by 1 base; unmatched bases: 4. The CDR3 totals 15 residues. Germline CDR1 reads LNHDA; CDR2 reads SQIVND (reference sequence). Here the CDR3 DNA reads TGTGCCAGTAGTATCGTAACTAGCGGCACAGATACGCAGTATTTT. Protein: CASSIVTSGTDTQYF. Filled out from reference TRBV19 and TRBJ2-3, the complete variable domain reads DGGITQSPKYLFRKEGQNVTLSCEQNLNHDAMYWYRQDPGQGLRLIYYSQIVNDFQKGDIAEGYSVSREKKESFPLTVTSAQKNPTAFYLCASSIVTSGTDTQYFGPGTRLTVL.